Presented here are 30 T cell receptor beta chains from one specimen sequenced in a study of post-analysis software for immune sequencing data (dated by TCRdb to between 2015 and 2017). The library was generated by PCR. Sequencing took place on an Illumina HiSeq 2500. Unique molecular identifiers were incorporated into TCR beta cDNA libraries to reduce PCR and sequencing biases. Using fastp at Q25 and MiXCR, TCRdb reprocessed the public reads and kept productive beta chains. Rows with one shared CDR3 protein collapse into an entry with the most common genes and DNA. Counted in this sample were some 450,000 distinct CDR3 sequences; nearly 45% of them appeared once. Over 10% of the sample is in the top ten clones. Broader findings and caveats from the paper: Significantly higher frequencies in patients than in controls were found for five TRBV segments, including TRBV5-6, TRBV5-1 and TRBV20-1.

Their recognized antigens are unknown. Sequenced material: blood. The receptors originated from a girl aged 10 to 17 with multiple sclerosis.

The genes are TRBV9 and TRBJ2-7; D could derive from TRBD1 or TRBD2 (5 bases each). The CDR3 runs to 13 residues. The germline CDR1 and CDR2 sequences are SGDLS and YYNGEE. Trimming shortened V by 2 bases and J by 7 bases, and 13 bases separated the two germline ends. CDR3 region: CASSVEGTGEQYF. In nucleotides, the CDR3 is TGTGCCAGCAGCGTCGAGGGGACGGGGGAGCAGTACTTC.

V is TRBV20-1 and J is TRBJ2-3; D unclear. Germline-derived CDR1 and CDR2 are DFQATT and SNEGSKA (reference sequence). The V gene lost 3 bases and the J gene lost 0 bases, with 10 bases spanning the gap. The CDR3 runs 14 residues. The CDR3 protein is CSARALTSTDTQYF. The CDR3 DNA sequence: TGCAGTGCTAGGGCCCTCACTAGCACAGATACGCAGTATTTT.

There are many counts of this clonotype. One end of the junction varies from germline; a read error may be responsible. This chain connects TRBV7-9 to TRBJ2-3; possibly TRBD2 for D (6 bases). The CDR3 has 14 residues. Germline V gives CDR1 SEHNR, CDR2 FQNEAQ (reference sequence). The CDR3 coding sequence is TGCGCCAGCAGCCCACGGACGGGAGCAGATACGCAGTATTTT. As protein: CASSPRTGADTQYF.

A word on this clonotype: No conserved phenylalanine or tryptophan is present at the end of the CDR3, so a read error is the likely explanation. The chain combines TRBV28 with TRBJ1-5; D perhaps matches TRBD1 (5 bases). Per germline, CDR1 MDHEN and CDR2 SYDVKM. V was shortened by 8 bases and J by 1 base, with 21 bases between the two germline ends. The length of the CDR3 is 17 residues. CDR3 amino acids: CASLIGTPVTSNQPQHV. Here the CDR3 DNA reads TGTGCCAGCCTAATAGGGACTCCGGTGACGAGCAATCAGCCCCAGCATGTT.

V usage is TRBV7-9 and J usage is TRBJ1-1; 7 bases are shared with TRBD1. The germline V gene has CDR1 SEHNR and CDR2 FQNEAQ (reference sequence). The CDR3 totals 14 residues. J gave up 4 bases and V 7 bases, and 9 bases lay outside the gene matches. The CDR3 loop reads CASTQGGLGTEAFF. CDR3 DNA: TGTGCCAGCACCCAGGGGGGGCTAGGCACTGAAGCTTTCTTT.

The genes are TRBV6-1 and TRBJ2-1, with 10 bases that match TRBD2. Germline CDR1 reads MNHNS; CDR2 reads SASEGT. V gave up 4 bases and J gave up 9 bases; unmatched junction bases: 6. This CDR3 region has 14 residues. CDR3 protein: CASSVQLAGFEQFF. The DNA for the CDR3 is TGTGCCAGCAGTGTCCAACTAGCGGGATTTGAGCAGTTCTTC.

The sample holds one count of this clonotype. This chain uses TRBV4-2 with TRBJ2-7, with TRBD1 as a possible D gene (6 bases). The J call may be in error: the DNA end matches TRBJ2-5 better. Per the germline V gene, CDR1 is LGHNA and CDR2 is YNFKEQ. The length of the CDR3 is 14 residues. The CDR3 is CASSQEQGRETQYF. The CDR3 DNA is TGTGCCAGCAGCCAGGAACAGGGTCGGGAGACCCAGTACTTC.

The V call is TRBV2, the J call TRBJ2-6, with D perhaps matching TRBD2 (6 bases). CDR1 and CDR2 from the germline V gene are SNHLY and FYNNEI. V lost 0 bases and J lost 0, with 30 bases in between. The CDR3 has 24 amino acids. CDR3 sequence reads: CASSEALVGWAGGGDSSGANVLTF. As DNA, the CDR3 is TGTGCCAGCAGTGAAGCGCTTGTGGGCTGGGCAGGTGGAGGGGATTCCTCTGGGGCCAACGTCCTGACTTTC. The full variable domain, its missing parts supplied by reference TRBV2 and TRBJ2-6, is EPEVTQTPSHQVTQMGQEVILRCVPISNHLYFYWYRQILGQKVEFLVSFYNNEISEKSEIFDDQFSVERPDGSNFTLKIRSTKLEDSAMYFCASSEALVGWAGGGDSSGANVLTFGAGSRLTVL.

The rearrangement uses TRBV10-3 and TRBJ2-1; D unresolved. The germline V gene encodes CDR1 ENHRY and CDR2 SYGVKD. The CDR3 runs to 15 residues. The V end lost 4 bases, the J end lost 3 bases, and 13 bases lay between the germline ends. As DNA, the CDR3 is TGTGCCATCAGTGCGGCGGAAGCCAACTACAATGAGCAGTTCTTC. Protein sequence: CAISAAEANYNEQFF.

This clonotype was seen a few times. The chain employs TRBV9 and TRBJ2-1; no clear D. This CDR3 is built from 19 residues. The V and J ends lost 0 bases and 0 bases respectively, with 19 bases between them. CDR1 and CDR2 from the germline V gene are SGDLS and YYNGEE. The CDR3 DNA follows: TGTGCCAGCAGCGTAGGGCCGAATTCGGGCGTAGGCTCCTACAATGAGCAGTTCTTC. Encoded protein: CASSVGPNSGVGSYNEQFF.

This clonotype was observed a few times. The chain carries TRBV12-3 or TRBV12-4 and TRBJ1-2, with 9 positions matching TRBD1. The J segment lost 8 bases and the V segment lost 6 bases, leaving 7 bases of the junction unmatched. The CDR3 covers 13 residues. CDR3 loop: CASSRDRVWGYTF. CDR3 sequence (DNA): TGTGCCAGCAGCCGGGACAGGGTATGGGGCTACACCTTC.

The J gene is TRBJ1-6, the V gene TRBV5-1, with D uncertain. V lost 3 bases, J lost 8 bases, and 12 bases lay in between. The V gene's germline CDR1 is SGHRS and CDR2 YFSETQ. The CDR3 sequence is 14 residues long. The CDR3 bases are TGCGCCAGCAGCTGGAGACCGGACCATTCACCCCTCCACTTT. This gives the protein CASSWRPDHSPLHF.

As DNA, the CDR3 is TGTGCCAGCGGTCGGGGAGGGAGAGGCACAGATACGCAGTATTTT. Its protein is CASGRGGRGTDTQYF. The chain uses TRBV7-2 and TRBJ2-3, with 7 bases matching TRBD2. The CDR3 extends over 15 amino acids. Trimming removed 8 bases from V and 1 base from J; junction bases left unmatched: 9. CDR1 is SGHTA, CDR2 FQGNSA, per germline.

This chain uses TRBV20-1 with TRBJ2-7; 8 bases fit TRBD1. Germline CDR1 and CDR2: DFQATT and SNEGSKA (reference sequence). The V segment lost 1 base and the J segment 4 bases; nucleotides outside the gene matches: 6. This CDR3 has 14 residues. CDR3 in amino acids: CSARGETGAYEQYF. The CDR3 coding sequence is TGCAGTGCTAGAGGCGAGACAGGGGCATACGAGCAGTACTTC.

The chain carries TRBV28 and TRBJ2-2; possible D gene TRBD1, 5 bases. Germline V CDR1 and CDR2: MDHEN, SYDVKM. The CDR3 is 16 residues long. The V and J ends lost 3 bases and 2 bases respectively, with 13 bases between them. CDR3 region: CASSFRVRVNTGELFF. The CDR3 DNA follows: TGTGCCAGCAGTTTCAGGGTCAGGGTAAACACCGGGGAGCTGTTTTTT.

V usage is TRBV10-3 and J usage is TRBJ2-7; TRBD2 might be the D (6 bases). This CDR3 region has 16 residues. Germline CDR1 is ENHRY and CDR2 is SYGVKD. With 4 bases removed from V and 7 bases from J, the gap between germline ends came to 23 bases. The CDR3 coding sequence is TGTGCCATCAGTGCACCTGAAACAGCGGGCACTATAGAGCAGTACTTC. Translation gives CAISAPETAGTIEQYF.

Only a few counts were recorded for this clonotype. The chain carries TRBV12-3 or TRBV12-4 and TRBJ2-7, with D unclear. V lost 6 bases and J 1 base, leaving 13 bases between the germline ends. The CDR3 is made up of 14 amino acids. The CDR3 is CASRGSRRSYEQYF. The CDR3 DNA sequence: TGTGCCAGCAGAGGATCTAGAAGATCCTACGAGCAGTACTTC.

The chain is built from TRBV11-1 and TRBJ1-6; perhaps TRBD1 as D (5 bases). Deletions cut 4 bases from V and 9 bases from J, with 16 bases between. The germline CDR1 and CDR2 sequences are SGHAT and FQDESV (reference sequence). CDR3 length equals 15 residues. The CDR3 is CASSSGAADPSPLHF. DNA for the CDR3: TGTGCCAGCAGCTCCGGGGCGGCCGACCCTTCACCCCTCCACTTT.

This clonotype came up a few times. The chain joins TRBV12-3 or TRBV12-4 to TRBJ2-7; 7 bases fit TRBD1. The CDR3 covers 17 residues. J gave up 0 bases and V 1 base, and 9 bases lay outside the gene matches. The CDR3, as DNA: TGTGCCAGCAGTTTAGAAGGGGGCGGGCCCGACTCCTACGAGCAGTACTTC. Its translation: CASSLEGGGPDSYEQYF.

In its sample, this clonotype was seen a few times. The CDR3 DNA sequence: TGCAGTGCTATAATAGCGGGAGGTATTACAGATACGCAGTATTTT. Translation: CSAIIAGGITDTQYF. This chain joins TRBV20-1 and TRBJ2-3; 10 nucleotides align to TRBD2. The germline gives CDR1 DFQATT, CDR2 SNEGSKA (reference sequence). V shed 4 bases and J 3 bases; nucleotides not matched to a gene: 7. The CDR3 loop spans 15 amino acids.

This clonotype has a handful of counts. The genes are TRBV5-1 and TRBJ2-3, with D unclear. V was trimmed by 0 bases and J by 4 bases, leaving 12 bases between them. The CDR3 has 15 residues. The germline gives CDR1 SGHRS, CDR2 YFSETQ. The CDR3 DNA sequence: TGCGCCAGCAGCTTGGCTGAGCAGTCCCCAGATACGCAGTATTTT. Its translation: CASSLAEQSPDTQYF. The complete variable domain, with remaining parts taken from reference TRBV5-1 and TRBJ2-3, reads KAGVTQTPRYLIKTRGQQVTLSCSPISGHRSVSWYQQTPGQGLQFLFEYFSETQRNKGNFPGRFSGRQFSNSRSEMNVSTLELGDSALYLCASSLAEQSPDTQYFGPGTRLTVL.

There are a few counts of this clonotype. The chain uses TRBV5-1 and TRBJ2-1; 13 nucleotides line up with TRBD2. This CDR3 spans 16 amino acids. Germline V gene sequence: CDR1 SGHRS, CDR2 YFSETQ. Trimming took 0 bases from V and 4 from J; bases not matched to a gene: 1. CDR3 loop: CASSLETSGGYNEQFF. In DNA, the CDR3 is TGCGCCAGCAGCTTGGAGACTAGCGGGGGGTACAATGAGCAGTTCTTC.

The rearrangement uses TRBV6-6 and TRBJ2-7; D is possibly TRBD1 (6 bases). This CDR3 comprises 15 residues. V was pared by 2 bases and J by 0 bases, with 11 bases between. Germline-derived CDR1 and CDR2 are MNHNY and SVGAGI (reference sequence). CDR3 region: CASSYGQTDSYEQYF. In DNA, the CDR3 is TGTGCCAGCAGTTACGGACAGACCGACTCCTACGAGCAGTACTTC.

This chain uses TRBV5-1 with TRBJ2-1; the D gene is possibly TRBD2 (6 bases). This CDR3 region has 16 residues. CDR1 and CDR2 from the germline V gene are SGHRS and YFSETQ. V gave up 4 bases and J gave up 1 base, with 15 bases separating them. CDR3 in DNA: TGCGCCAGCAGCCTCAAGACTAGGACGTCCTACAATGAGCAGTTCTTC. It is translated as CASSLKTRTSYNEQFF.

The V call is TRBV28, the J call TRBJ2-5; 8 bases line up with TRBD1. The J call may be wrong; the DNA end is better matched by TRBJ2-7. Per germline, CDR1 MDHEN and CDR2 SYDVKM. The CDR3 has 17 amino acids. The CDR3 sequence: CASTFSHGTGAFYEQYF. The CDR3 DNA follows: TGTGCCAGCACCTTTTCCCACGGGACAGGCGCGTTCTACGAGCAGTACTTC.

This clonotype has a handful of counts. CDR3 bases: TGCGCCAGCAGCCAGGGCAGGGAGCCCAACCATCCGGACCGCTCACCCCTCCACTTT. Encoded protein: CASSQGREPNHPDRSPLHF. V usage is TRBV5-1 and J usage is TRBJ1-6; D might be TRBD1 (5 bases). The CDR3 has 19 amino acids. V lost 4 bases and J 10 bases, leaving 30 bases between the germline ends. CDR1 SGHRS and CDR2 YFSETQ come from the germline V gene.

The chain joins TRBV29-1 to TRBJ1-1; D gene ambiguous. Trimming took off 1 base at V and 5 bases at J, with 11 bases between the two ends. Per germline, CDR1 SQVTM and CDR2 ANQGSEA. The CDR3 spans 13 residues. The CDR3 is CSVEGREWTEAFF. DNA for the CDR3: TGCAGCGTTGAAGGACGGGAGTGGACTGAAGCTTTCTTT. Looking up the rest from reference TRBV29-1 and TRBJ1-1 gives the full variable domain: SAVISQKPSRDICQRGTSLTIQCQVDSQVTMMFWYRQQPGQSLTLIATANQGSEATYESGFVIDKFPISRPNLTFSTLTVSNMSPEDSSIYLCSVEGREWTEAFFGQGTRLTVV.

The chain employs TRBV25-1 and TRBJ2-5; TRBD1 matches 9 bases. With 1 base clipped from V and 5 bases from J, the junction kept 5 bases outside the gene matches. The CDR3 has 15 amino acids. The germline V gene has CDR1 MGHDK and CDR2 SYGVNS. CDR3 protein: CASSESTGGGETQYF. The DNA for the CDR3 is TGTGCCAGCAGTGAATCTACAGGGGGCGGTGAGACCCAGTACTTC.

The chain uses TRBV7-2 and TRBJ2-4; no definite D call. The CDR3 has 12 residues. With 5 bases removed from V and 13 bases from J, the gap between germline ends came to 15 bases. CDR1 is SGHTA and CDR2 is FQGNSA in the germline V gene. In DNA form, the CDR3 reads TGTGCCAGCAGCCAGAATAAGGTTGGGCAGTACTTC. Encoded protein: CASSQNKVGQYF.

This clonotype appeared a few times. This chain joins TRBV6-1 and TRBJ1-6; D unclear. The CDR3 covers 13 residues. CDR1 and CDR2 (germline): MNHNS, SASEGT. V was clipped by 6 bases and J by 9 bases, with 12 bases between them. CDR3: CASRSTVTSPLHF. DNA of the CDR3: TGTGCCAGCAGGTCGACGGTCACTTCACCCCTCCACTTT.